A selection of T cell receptor beta chains follows, all from one sample in a study of T cells after yellow fever vaccination. Using its own MiXCR run on the 5' RACE reads, TCRdb lists one record per CDR3 protein. The table shows about 170,000 distinct CDR3 sequences, with roughly 11% occurring only once. This specimen was CD8+ T cells sorted from PBMCs, taken 15 days after the yellow fever booster vaccination. Receptor source: a man aged 18 to 30 who received the YFV17D yellow fever vaccine. Both conserved end residues are part of each CDR3. The order of the fields is J gene, V gene, D gene, clone size, CDR3 DNA, CDR3 protein. D genes are given only for firm matches. The size field is filled for only some rows; it gives once, few, many or a size class.

TRBJ1-1 TRBV4-1 TRBD1 - TGCGCCAGCAGCACCCGACAGGGCGGCGCAGCTTTCTTT CASSTRQGGAAFF
TRBJ2-4 TRBV4-1 - many TGCGCCAGCAGCGGCCATGGAGCGGCAAACATTCAGTACTTC CASSGHGAANIQYF
TRBJ2-7 TRBV5-8 TRBD2 - TGTGCCAGCACTTACGGGGGGGGTCTCGAGCAGTACTTC CASTYGGGLEQYF
TRBJ2-7 TRBV4-1 TRBD2 many TGCGCCAGCAGCCGGGGGGGAGAGACGGGGATGGCCGAGCAGTACTTC CASSRGGETGMAEQYF
TRBJ1-6 TRBV5-1 - few TGCGCCAGCAGCTTGTCGGGAGAACCCCTCCACTTT CASSLSGEPLHF
TRBJ1-3 TRBV4-3 TRBD1 few TGCGCCAGCAGCCAAGATCACAGGGGATCAAACACCATATATTTT CASSQDHRGSNTIYF
TRBJ2-3 TRBV9 - - TGTGCCAGCAGCGTAGATTGGGGGGACACAGATACGCAGTATTTT CASSVDWGDTDTQYF
TRBJ2-2 TRBV29-1 - - TGCAGCGCGTACAACACCGGGGAGCTGTTTTTT CSAYNTGELFF
TRBJ2-3 TRBV9 TRBD2 few TGTGCCAGCAGCCCCCTGACTAGCGGGGGAGCCACAGATACGCAGTATTTT CASSPLTSGGATDTQYF
TRBJ1-4 TRBV7-9 - - TGTGCCAGCAGCTCCCCCCCTAATGAAAAACTGTTTTTT CASSSPPNEKLFF
TRBJ2-2 TRBV29-1 TRBD1 many TGCAGCGTTGAATGGGGACAGGGGACGGACACCGGGGAGCTGTTTTTT CSVEWGQGTDTGELFF
TRBJ2-3 TRBV6-5 - - TGTGCCAGCAGTTCGGCCAGTTGGGGGGATACGCAGTATTTT CASSSASWGDTQYF
TRBJ2-5 TRBV11-2 TRBD1 many TGTGCCAGCAGCTACGGCCAGGGGGCCATGGAGACCCAGTACTTC CASSYGQGAMETQYF
TRBJ1-2 TRBV5-1 - many TGCGCCAGCAGCTTCCGGCAGGCAAACTATGGCTACACCTTC CASSFRQANYGYTF
TRBJ2-1 TRBV11-2 - - TGTGCCAGCAGACCCGACGCGAATGAGCAGTTCTTC CASRPDANEQFF
TRBJ2-7 TRBV3-1 - few TGTGCCAGCAGCCAGACCCACGAGCAGTACTTC CASSQTHEQYF